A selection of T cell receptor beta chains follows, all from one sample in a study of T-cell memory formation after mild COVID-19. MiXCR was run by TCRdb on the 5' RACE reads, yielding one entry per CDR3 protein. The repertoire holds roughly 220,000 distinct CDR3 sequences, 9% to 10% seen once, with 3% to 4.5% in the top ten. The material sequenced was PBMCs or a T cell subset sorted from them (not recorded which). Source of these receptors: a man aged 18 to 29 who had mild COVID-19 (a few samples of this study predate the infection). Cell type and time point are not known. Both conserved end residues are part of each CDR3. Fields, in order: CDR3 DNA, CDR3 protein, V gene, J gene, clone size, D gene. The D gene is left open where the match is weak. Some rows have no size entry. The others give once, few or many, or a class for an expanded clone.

CDR3 DNA: TGTGCCAGCAGTACCCGAGACAGGAATAATTCACCCCTCCACTTT; CDR3 protein: CASSTRDRNNSPLHF; V gene: TRBV12-3/TRBV12-4; J gene: TRBJ1-6; clone size: -; D gene: -
CDR3 DNA: TGTGCCAGCAGTTACGGGACTTTCCCGGGGCGAGAGACCCAGTACTTC; CDR3 protein: CASSYGTFPGRETQYF; V gene: TRBV6-5; J gene: TRBJ2-5; clone size: -; D gene: -
CDR3 DNA: TGTGCCAGCAGTTCCCGCGGATACACTGAAGCTTTCTTT; CDR3 protein: CASSSRGYTEAFF; V gene: TRBV7-9; J gene: TRBJ1-1; clone size: -; D gene: -
CDR3 DNA: TGCAGTGCTAGCCCCAGCGGGGGGCTCTCCTACAATGAGCAGTTCTTC; CDR3 protein: CSASPSGGLSYNEQFF; V gene: TRBV20-1; J gene: TRBJ2-1; clone size: -; D gene: TRBD2
CDR3 DNA: TGCAGTGGTAGGGGGACTAGCAGCAGCACAGATACGCAGTATTTT; CDR3 protein: CSGRGTSSSTDTQYF; V gene: TRBV20-1; J gene: TRBJ2-3; clone size: -; D gene: TRBD2
CDR3 DNA: TGTGCCAGCAGTGAATACCCAGACAGGGGGGCAGTAGATACGCAGTATTTT; CDR3 protein: CASSEYPDRGAVDTQYF; V gene: TRBV25-1; J gene: TRBJ2-3; clone size: -; D gene: TRBD1
CDR3 DNA: TGTGCCAGCAGCTTAGCGGCGGAAAACACTGAAGCTTTCTTT; CDR3 protein: CASSLAAENTEAFF; V gene: TRBV7-2; J gene: TRBJ1-1; clone size: many; D gene: -
CDR3 DNA: TGTGCCAGCAGCCAAGGGATCTCTGGGGCCAACGTCCTGACTTTC; CDR3 protein: CASSQGISGANVLTF; V gene: TRBV3-1; J gene: TRBJ2-6; clone size: -; D gene: -
CDR3 DNA: TGTGCCAGCAGCTTCTTGGTGATCAGGGATGAGCAGTTCTTC; CDR3 protein: CASSFLVIRDEQFF; V gene: TRBV5-6; J gene: TRBJ2-1; clone size: many; D gene: -
CDR3 DNA: TGTGCCAGCAGCCAAGAATCGATTAGGGAAGCGGGGAATTCACCCCTCCACTTT; CDR3 protein: CASSQESIREAGNSPLHF; V gene: TRBV4-2; J gene: TRBJ1-6; clone size: -; D gene: -
CDR3 DNA: TGCGCCAGCAGTAACCAGCTTCTGGGGGAGCAGTTCTTC; CDR3 protein: CASSNQLLGEQFF; V gene: TRBV5-1; J gene: TRBJ2-1; clone size: -; D gene: -
CDR3 DNA: TGTGCCAGCAGCCCCAAGAGGCGGGGGGGCCCCACCGGGGAGCTGTTTTTT; CDR3 protein: CASSPKRRGGPTGELFF; V gene: TRBV4-2; J gene: TRBJ2-2; clone size: few; D gene: TRBD2
CDR3 DNA: TGTGCCAGCAACCGCAGGGGTGACACAGATACGCAGTATTTT; CDR3 protein: CASNRRGDTDTQYF; V gene: TRBV5-5; J gene: TRBJ2-3; clone size: -; D gene: -
CDR3 DNA: TGTGCCAGCAAACCAACTAGCACAGATACGCAGTATTTT; CDR3 protein: CASKPTSTDTQYF; V gene: TRBV2; J gene: TRBJ2-3; clone size: -; D gene: -
CDR3 DNA: TGTGCCAGCAGTGCCGGGACAGGGCGTTCACCCCTCCACTTT; CDR3 protein: CASSAGTGRSPLHF; V gene: TRBV2; J gene: TRBJ1-6; clone size: few; D gene: TRBD1
CDR3 DNA: TGTGCCAGCAGCCCTTGGACGGTCACAGCTTTCTTT; CDR3 protein: CASSPWTVTAFF; V gene: TRBV12-3/TRBV12-4; J gene: TRBJ1-1; clone size: few; D gene: -
CDR3 DNA: TGCAGCGCCGGACTAGCGGGACAGGGCACAGATACGCAGTATTTT; CDR3 protein: CSAGLAGQGTDTQYF; V gene: TRBV29-1; J gene: TRBJ2-3; clone size: -; D gene: TRBD2
CDR3 DNA: TGTGCCAGCAGCCAGGGGGCGGTCACCGGGGAGCTGTTTTTT; CDR3 protein: CASSQGAVTGELFF; V gene: TRBV3-1; J gene: TRBJ2-2; clone size: many; D gene: -
CDR3 DNA: TGCGCCAGCAGCCAAGATCGCCAGGGGGGCCAGCCCCAGCATTTT; CDR3 protein: CASSQDRQGGQPQHF; V gene: TRBV4-3; J gene: TRBJ1-5; clone size: few; D gene: TRBD1
CDR3 DNA: TGTGCCAGCAGCTCCGGCCCAAGGAAACTGGTCACTGAAGCTTTCTTT; CDR3 protein: CASSSGPRKLVTEAFF; V gene: TRBV7-2; J gene: TRBJ1-1; clone size: -; D gene: -
CDR3 DNA: TGTGCCAGCAGTGCCTGGGTCAATCAGCCCCAGCATTTT; CDR3 protein: CASSAWVNQPQHF; V gene: TRBV9; J gene: TRBJ1-5; clone size: few; D gene: -
CDR3 DNA: TGTGCCAGCAGCTTAGTAGGGGCCACTGAAGCTTTCTTT; CDR3 protein: CASSLVGATEAFF; V gene: TRBV11-2; J gene: TRBJ1-1; clone size: many; D gene: -
CDR3 DNA: TGCGCCAGCAGCTTGGCCGTCGGGGCGAACACCGGGGAGCTGTTTTTT; CDR3 protein: CASSLAVGANTGELFF; V gene: TRBV5-1; J gene: TRBJ2-2; clone size: -; D gene: -
CDR3 DNA: TGTGCCAGCAGCGCAATTCAGGGGGAGTTTAGTCAGCCCCAGCATTTT; CDR3 protein: CASSAIQGEFSQPQHF; V gene: TRBV2; J gene: TRBJ1-5; clone size: -; D gene: TRBD1
CDR3 DNA: TGTGCCAGCAGTCCCGGGACTAGCGGGAAAGAGACCCAGTACTTC; CDR3 protein: CASSPGTSGKETQYF; V gene: TRBV12-3/TRBV12-4; J gene: TRBJ2-5; clone size: -; D gene: TRBD2
CDR3 DNA: TGCAGTGCCAGTCCCGGGGGACGGTGGGGAGAGACCCAGTACTTC; CDR3 protein: CSASPGGRWGETQYF; V gene: TRBV20-1; J gene: TRBJ2-5; clone size: few; D gene: -
CDR3 DNA: TGTGCCAGCAGTACGCGGGGGGCTGCAACTAATGAAAAACTGTTTTTT; CDR3 protein: CASSTRGAATNEKLFF; V gene: TRBV6-5; J gene: TRBJ1-4; clone size: few; D gene: -
CDR3 DNA: TGTGCCAGCAGCACTACATGGACAGGGCAGAATGAAAAACTGTTTTTT; CDR3 protein: CASSTTWTGQNEKLFF; V gene: TRBV5-6; J gene: TRBJ1-4; clone size: few; D gene: TRBD1
CDR3 DNA: TGCGCCAGCAGCTCGGGGGGGACAGGACAGATCTATGGCTACACCTTC; CDR3 protein: CASSSGGTGQIYGYTF; V gene: TRBV5-1; J gene: TRBJ1-2; clone size: -; D gene: TRBD1
CDR3 DNA: TGTGCCAGCACTCGAGGGGCAGTGGAGACCCAGTACTTC; CDR3 protein: CASTRGAVETQYF; V gene: TRBV6-6; J gene: TRBJ2-5; clone size: few; D gene: -
CDR3 DNA: TGTGTCAGCAGAGGTGTCGGGGGAGGCACAGATACGCAGTATTTT; CDR3 protein: CVSRGVGGGTDTQYF; V gene: TRBV27; J gene: TRBJ2-3; clone size: few; D gene: -
CDR3 DNA: TGTGCCAGCAGCTTAGAACCCGGGACAGGGATCCGGAACACTGAAGCTTTCTTT; CDR3 protein: CASSLEPGTGIRNTEAFF; V gene: TRBV7-9; J gene: TRBJ1-1; clone size: -; D gene: TRBD1
CDR3 DNA: TGTGCCAGCAGTTACGGTTGGGGGGGATCTGGAAACACCATATATTTT; CDR3 protein: CASSYGWGGSGNTIYF; V gene: TRBV6-5; J gene: TRBJ1-3; clone size: -; D gene: -
CDR3 DNA: TGCGCCAGCAGCTTGGAAAGCGGGGGGGCTACACGGCAGTTCTTC; CDR3 protein: CASSLESGGATRQFF; V gene: TRBV5-1; J gene: TRBJ2-1; clone size: few; D gene: TRBD2
CDR3 DNA: TGTGCCAGCAGTTACGGGAATTTTAATTCACCCCTCCACTTT; CDR3 protein: CASSYGNFNSPLHF; V gene: TRBV6-2/TRBV6-3; J gene: TRBJ1-6; clone size: few; D gene: -
CDR3 DNA: TGCGCCAGCAGCAGATTAACCGGGGAGCTGTTTTTT; CDR3 protein: CASSRLTGELFF; V gene: TRBV5-1; J gene: TRBJ2-2; clone size: -; D gene: -
CDR3 DNA: TGTGCCAGCAGCGCCCTGAATTCACCCCTCCACTTT; CDR3 protein: CASSALNSPLHF; V gene: TRBV9; J gene: TRBJ1-6; clone size: -; D gene: -
CDR3 DNA: TGTGCCAGCAGCCGTTCGAGGGGGGATCAGCCCCAGCATTTT; CDR3 protein: CASSRSRGDQPQHF; V gene: TRBV7-8; J gene: TRBJ1-5; clone size: -; D gene: -
CDR3 DNA: TGCAGTGCCCTTAAAGGGATCTACGAGCAGTACTTC; CDR3 protein: CSALKGIYEQYF; V gene: TRBV20-1; J gene: TRBJ2-7; clone size: -; D gene: -
CDR3 DNA: TGTGCCAGCAGCTCTCAGGGGTTCATCACTGAAGCTTTCTTT; CDR3 protein: CASSSQGFITEAFF; V gene: TRBV7-8; J gene: TRBJ1-1; clone size: -; D gene: -
CDR3 DNA: TGCGCCAGCAGCTTGATGGGGGGCCTCCAAGAGACCCAGTACTTC; CDR3 protein: CASSLMGGLQETQYF; V gene: TRBV5-1; J gene: TRBJ2-5; clone size: few; D gene: -
CDR3 DNA: TGTGCCAGTAGTATCGCCGGGACACCAGATATCTACCCGCATACGCAGTATTTT; CDR3 protein: CASSIAGTPDIYPHTQYF; V gene: TRBV19; J gene: TRBJ2-3; clone size: few; D gene: -
CDR3 DNA: TGTGCCAGTAGTCTAGCGGGGGTTCAAGAGACCCAGTACTTC; CDR3 protein: CASSLAGVQETQYF; V gene: TRBV7-2; J gene: TRBJ2-5; clone size: many; D gene: TRBD2
CDR3 DNA: TGTGCCGCCGGTCGCGAAGGACAGCCCCAGCATTTT; CDR3 protein: CAAGREGQPQHF; V gene: TRBV10-3; J gene: TRBJ1-5; clone size: -; D gene: -
CDR3 DNA: TGTGCCAGCAGCACCCTGACTCTTACCGGCACAGATACGCAGTATTTT; CDR3 protein: CASSTLTLTGTDTQYF; V gene: TRBV9; J gene: TRBJ2-3; clone size: -; D gene: -
CDR3 DNA: TGTGCCAGCAGAATAGCGGGGGGGGAATCCCATGAGCAGTTCTTC; CDR3 protein: CASRIAGGESHEQFF; V gene: TRBV14; J gene: TRBJ2-1; clone size: many; D gene: TRBD2
CDR3 DNA: TGTGCCAGACAAACACCCCCGGGACAGGGACACTATGGCTACACCTTC; CDR3 protein: CARQTPPGQGHYGYTF; V gene: TRBV2; J gene: TRBJ1-2; clone size: -; D gene: TRBD1
CDR3 DNA: TGTGCCACCAGTGATTCCTCCAGGGGAGGCAATCAGCCCCAGCATTTT; CDR3 protein: CATSDSSRGGNQPQHF; V gene: TRBV24-1; J gene: TRBJ1-5; clone size: -; D gene: -
CDR3 DNA: TGTGCCAGCAGCTTTTCTCCCAGAGATGACTATGGCTACACCTTC; CDR3 protein: CASSFSPRDDYGYTF; V gene: TRBV7-9; J gene: TRBJ1-2; clone size: -; D gene: -
CDR3 DNA: TGTGCCAGCTCAGGACAGGGGGCGACCACTGAAGCTTTCTTT; CDR3 protein: CASSGQGATTEAFF; V gene: TRBV18; J gene: TRBJ1-1; clone size: many; D gene: TRBD1
CDR3 DNA: TGCGCCAGCAGCTTGGGACAGGGGAACTATGGCTACACCTTC; CDR3 protein: CASSLGQGNYGYTF; V gene: TRBV5-1; J gene: TRBJ1-2; clone size: many; D gene: TRBD1
CDR3 DNA: TGTGCCAGCAGCTTAGTCAGCGGGACAGGAGGCTATGGCTACACCTTC; CDR3 protein: CASSLVSGTGGYGYTF; V gene: TRBV7-2; J gene: TRBJ1-2; clone size: few; D gene: TRBD1
CDR3 DNA: TGTGCCTGGACTATCGTTAACACTGAAGCTTTCTTT; CDR3 protein: CAWTIVNTEAFF; V gene: TRBV30; J gene: TRBJ1-1; clone size: -; D gene: -
CDR3 DNA: TGCGCCAGCAGCTTGGACTCACTAGCGACCACAGATACGCAGTATTTT; CDR3 protein: CASSLDSLATTDTQYF; V gene: TRBV5-1; J gene: TRBJ2-3; clone size: -; D gene: TRBD2
CDR3 DNA: TGTGCCAGCAGCTTGTTGCACTATAATTCACCCCTCCACTTT; CDR3 protein: CASSLLHYNSPLHF; V gene: TRBV5-8; J gene: TRBJ1-6; clone size: -; D gene: -
CDR3 DNA: TGTGCCAGCAGTCCCGGGAACTCTGGGGCCAACGTCCTGACTTTC; CDR3 protein: CASSPGNSGANVLTF; V gene: TRBV6-5; J gene: TRBJ2-6; clone size: -; D gene: -
CDR3 DNA: TGCGCCAGCAGCCGAAGAGTGTTACAGGGGGCTGGGGCCAACGTCCTGACTTTC; CDR3 protein: CASSRRVLQGAGANVLTF; V gene: TRBV4-3; J gene: TRBJ2-6; clone size: -; D gene: TRBD1